The T cell receptor (beta chain) under discussion was sequenced for a study of tumor and adjacent non-tumor tissue in lung cancer (dated 2018 in TCRdb). For the wider study: Patients with adenocarcinoma (roughly 12), squamous cell carcinoma (2) and small cell lung cancer (1) were included in the cohort. TCRbeta CDR3 sequencing was performed on roughly 32 paired specimens, with one tumor sample and one normal lung sample collected per patient. Ages among the 15 or so patients ranged from roughly 31 to 76 years, there were roughly 10 men and 5 women, and disease was at TNM stage I to III. Sequencing generated a total of 125,075,908 productive TCRbeta reads, averaging about 4.2 million reads per sample. Using bulk TCRbeta repertoires from around 14 lung cancer patients, the study set lung tumor tissue side by side with matched distant non-tumor lung tissue.

As encoded in the germline V gene, CDR1 is MNHEY while CDR2 is SVGEGT. Inclusive of the bounding cysteine and phenylalanine, the CDR3 is 15 residues long. The only DNA kept is the CDR3, 45 bases in frame from the first base. RNA was isolated from bulk, unsorted tissue, and RNA quality was assessed with a NanoDrop ND-1000 and an Agilent 2100. All donors had newly diagnosed lung cancer, had not received prior chemotherapy, and were admitted for thoracic surgery in China between August and November 2014. Anyone who had undergone radiotherapy or chemotherapy before, or who had another cancer at the same time, was left out of the study. Surgical tissue pieces of 1-2 cm3 were preserved in RNAlater solution and stored at -80 °C until use. The library was generated by multiplex PCR. The data were produced on an Illumina HiSeq 2500. TCRbeta libraries were constructed through three rounds of nested PCR with primers (Table S4) according to protocols adapted from ARM-PCR. Before sequencing, PCR products of 200-500 bp were cut from the gel and purified using the QIAquick gel extraction kit. The study's own analysis went as follows. Reads were cleaned using Trimmomatic, were merged into complete CDR3 sequences using FLASH, and were assigned to V(D)J germline segments using MiTCR. VDJtools was used to compute clonal diversity as the inverse Simpson's index. A read counted as productive if the sequence was in-frame and lacked a premature stop codon. The raw public data were reprocessed by TCRdb itself: fastp quality trimming at Q25, MiXCR clonotype calling, in-frame beta chains only. Each entry is one CDR3 protein sequence, shown with its most common DNA and genes. The authors' filters were not applied to this entry. In all, the sample holds fewer than 120,000 distinct CDR3 sequences, and over 75% of those were seen once. The ten largest clones capture approximately 22% of the sample.

With respect to this clonotype: Its antigen is still unknown. The junction shows a germline mismatch at one end, possibly a read error.

Study-wide findings and limitations: Tumor tissue showed significantly higher TCR diversity (inverse Simpson) than normal lung tissue, at about 400 vs 150 (P = 0.0075, Mann-Whitney U test). Significantly higher TCR diversity was found in younger patients, and higher tumor TCR diversity was associated with shorter overall and disease-free survival. Because peripheral blood was not sequenced, blood TCRbeta repertoires in the lung cancer patients of the study were not examined. The cohort had only around 14 patients, and the authors noted that larger samples and more detailed clinical data are needed. A significantly larger cumulative share of the repertoire was made up by the top 100 clones in normal lung than in tumor tissue. The methods do not name the sequencing platform or mention unique molecular identifiers.

The source is a man between 65 and 85 years old with non-small cell lung cancer. Here the chain combines TRBV6-2 or TRBV6-3 and TRBJ2-3; the D match is possibly TRBD1 or TRBD2, with 5 bases aligned in each. The sequenced sample was lung tumor tissue. In nucleotide form, the sequence is TGTGCCAGCAGGACAGCGGACCTTATTAAAGATACGCAGTTTTTT. This yields the protein CASRTADLIKDTQFF.